This TCR beta chain was documented in a study of blood T cell dynamics during melanoma immunotherapy. The time point was: week 3, after first cycle of checkpoint inhibitor. The CDR3 is 14 residues long. Germline CDR1 and CDR2: MNHNS and SASEGT. Trimming removed 6 bases at V and 1 base at J, with 9 bases between. Study-wide findings and caveats: The study could not tell melanoma-specific clones from general immune activation.

On this clone itself: Its antigen is not identified.

TCRdb's table, derived via immunoSEQ multiplex PCR, lists solely in-frame clones and lacks some. Of 25,000 to 30,000 clones listed, approximately 80% are singletons. V usage is TRBV6-1 and J usage is TRBJ2-2; maybe TRBD2 (6 bases). The receptor was derived from a human donor with melanoma. Specimen: blood, collected from a patient treated with checkpoint blockade. The CDR3 is CASRGGLNTGELFF. CDR3 sequence (DNA): TGTGCCAGCAGGGGGGGTCTGAACACCGGGGAGCTGTTTTTT.